There are a few counts of the clone carrying this T cell receptor (beta chain). Its antigen remains unknown. The source of the sample is a study of T-cell reconstitution after alpha-beta-depleted transplantation in children. Study conclusions and caveats: Diversity and T-cell counts at one year after transplant derived mostly from new T cells.

The CDR3 spans 11 residues. Trimming cost V 11 bases and J 8 bases, with 15 bases left between them. A TCRbeta library incorporating unique molecular identifiers was prepared. TCRdb redid the calling of the PCR reads with MiXCR, one entry per CDR3 protein. The table has about 980,000 distinct CDR3 sequences, around 30% seen once; the top ten hold 25% to 35%. The chain joins TRBV12-3 or TRBV12-4 to TRBJ1-2; TRBD1 might be the D (5 bases). This sample comprised PBMCs, mostly from graft donor cells, obtained 360 days after TCRalphabeta/CD19-depleted stem cell transplant. The TCR originated in a boy younger than two who had a stem cell transplant for SCID, so the T cells may come from the graft donor. The CDR3 spells CAGFGGWGYTF. CDR3 nucleotides: TGTGCCGGGTTCGGGGGGTGGGGCTACACCTTC.